Below, 29 T cell receptor beta chains from the same sample are listed, as sequenced in a study of untreated major depressive disorder. The repertoire was sequenced with immunoSEQ multiplex PCR; TCRdb's copy has only in-frame clones and lacks some. The sample holds 15,000 to 20,000 clones, 70% to 90% seen once. Material for sequencing was CD4+ T cells from PBMCs. The receptors originated from a woman in her 30s in good health.

J is TRBJ1-1 and V is TRBV6-5; 10 nucleotides line up with TRBD1. Germline CDR1 MNHEY, CDR2 SVGAGI. CDR3 length equals 15 residues. V trimming: 5 bases; J trimming: 5 bases; junction bases outside the gene matches: 8. DNA for the CDR3: TGTGCCAGCAGTGTGAGGGGACAGGGGAGAACTGAAGCTTTCTTT. Protein product: CASSVRGQGRTEAFF.

This chain uses TRBV28 with TRBJ2-7; D uncertain. V shed 11 bases and J shed 1 base, with 15 bases lying between them. The germline gives CDR1 MDHEN, CDR2 SYDVKM. The CDR3 sequence is 13 residues long. The CDR3 DNA reads TGTGCCGGACGGAGCAGTTCTTCCTACGAGCAGTACTTC. It is translated as CAGRSSSSYEQYF.

V and J are TRBV2 and TRBJ2-7; 8 positions match TRBD1. This CDR3 has 15 amino acids. V shed 5 bases, J shed 3 bases, and the junction held 9 bases outside the gene matches. Germline CDR1 and CDR2: SNHLY and FYNNEI. In DNA, the CDR3 is TGTGCCAGCAGTCGTGACAGGGGCCTAATCTACGAGCAGTACTTC. The encoded protein is CASSRDRGLIYEQYF.

This clone has just one count. This chain uses TRBV7-2 with TRBJ2-3, with D possibly being TRBD1 or TRBD2 (5 bases each). Germline CDR1 SGHTA, CDR2 FQGNSA. The CDR3 consists of 15 residues. Deletions cut 5 bases from V and 5 bases from J, with 17 bases between. This chain's CDR3 is CASSREGTRGDTQYF. CDR3 in DNA: TGTGCCAGCAGCCGGGAAGGGACCCGCGGAGATACGCAGTATTTT.

This clone was detected only once. The chain uses TRBV15 and TRBJ1-6, with 7 bases identical to TRBD1. The germline gives CDR1 LNHNV, CDR2 YYDKDF (reference sequence). The CDR3 has 15 residues. V lost 0 bases, J lost 6 bases, and 2 bases stayed unmatched. The CDR3 protein is CATSRDGTVNSPLHF. CDR3 nucleotides: TGTGCCACCAGCAGAGACGGGACAGTTAATTCACCCCTCCACTTT.

V gene TRBV5-1 combines with J gene TRBJ1-1; perhaps TRBD1 as D (5 bases). The CDR3 covers 14 residues. The germline gives CDR1 SGHRS, CDR2 YFSETQ. The V end lost 6 bases, the J end lost 5 bases, and 17 bases lay between the germline ends. The CDR3 bases are TGCGCCAGCACCTCGGGGTGGGGGTATACTGAAGCTTTCTTT. This sequence encodes CASTSGWGYTEAFF.

This clone has just one count. V and J are TRBV28 and TRBJ2-3; 11 nucleotides agree with TRBD2. V lost 5 bases to trimming and J lost 4 bases; unmatched junction nucleotides: 14. Germline loops: CDR1 MDHEN, CDR2 SYDVKM. The CDR3 totals 18 residues. This CDR3 reads CASSLRGVAGGPADTQYF. The CDR3 DNA reads TGTGCCAGCAGTCTCAGAGGGGTAGCGGGAGGGCCAGCAGATACGCAGTATTTT.

This clone has a handful of counts. V usage is TRBV25-1 and J usage is TRBJ1-5, with D perhaps TRBD1 (5 bases). The CDR3 is made up of 14 amino acids. Germline V CDR1 and CDR2: MGHDK, SYGVNS. Trimming shortened V by 3 bases and J by 6 bases, and 12 bases separated the two germline ends. The CDR3 DNA reads TGTGCCAGCAGTGATGGGGGAGGGGTTCAGCCCCAGCATTTT. Its translation: CASSDGGGVQPQHF.

The rearrangement joins TRBV6-4 to TRBJ2-3; 9 nucleotides line up with TRBD2. The V gene end was trimmed by 4 bases and the J gene end by 5 bases; junction bases not matched to a gene: 7. Germline loops: CDR1 MRHNA, CDR2 SNTAGT. This CDR3 is 15 amino acids long. The CDR3 loop is CASSALAGSGDTQYF. CDR3 coding DNA: TGTGCCAGCAGTGCCCTAGCGGGATCGGGAGATACGCAGTATTTT.

This clone has just one count. V and J are TRBV9 and TRBJ2-5; 7 bases are a match to TRBD2. Germline V CDR1 and CDR2: SGDLS, YYNGEE. This CDR3 region has 14 residues. The J segment lost 8 bases and the V segment lost 7 bases, leaving 14 bases of the junction unmatched. The CDR3 sequence is CASAATSAPGTQYF. Here the CDR3 DNA reads TGTGCCAGCGCGGCCACTAGCGCCCCGGGAACCCAGTACTTC.

Turning to this clone: Compared with germline, one end of the junction differs, possibly owing to a read error. The rearrangement joins TRBV29-1 to TRBJ2-3, with D hard to call. Germline CDR1 reads SQVTM; CDR2 reads ANQGSEA. This CDR3 is 12 amino acids long. In DNA, the CDR3 is TGCAGCGTTAAAGAGGGCACAGATACGCAGTATTTT. It codes for CSVKEGTDTQYF.

V is TRBV25-1 and J is TRBJ2-5; D is unresolved. CDR1 and CDR2 (germline): MGHDK, SYGVNS. This CDR3 region has 13 residues. V lost 7 bases and J lost 2, with 11 bases in between. The CDR3 reads CASTEGNQETQYF. DNA for the CDR3: TGTGCCAGCACCGAAGGGAATCAAGAGACCCAGTACTTC.

The chain links TRBV7-8 to TRBJ2-1; TRBD1 or TRBD2 may be the D gene (6 bases each). Deletions cut 6 bases from V and 6 bases from J, with 18 bases between. The germline gives CDR1 SGHVS, CDR2 FQNEAQ. The CDR3 has 15 amino acids. The CDR3 DNA follows: TGTGCCAGCAGGTCGGGGGCAGGTGCCTTCAATGAGCAGTTCTTC. It encodes CASRSGAGAFNEQFF.

The chain uses TRBV6-5 and TRBJ2-2, with 10 bases fitting TRBD2. From germline, CDR1 is MNHEY and CDR2 SVGAGI. The CDR3 contains 14 residues. With 4 bases clipped from V and 7 bases from J, the junction kept 3 bases outside the gene matches. The CDR3 region has the DNA TGTGCCAGCAGTTCGGTAGCGGGAGGCGGGGAGCTGTTTTTT. Its protein product is CASSSVAGGGELFF.

The chain links TRBV6-5 to TRBJ2-5; D perhaps matches TRBD2 (6 bases). V lost 6 bases and J lost 5, with 16 bases in between. From germline, CDR1 is MNHEY and CDR2 SVGAGI. The CDR3 is made up of 14 amino acids. CDR3 sequence reads: CASSLAGRWETQYF. CDR3 nucleotide sequence: TGTGCCAGCAGCCTCGCGGGGCGCTGGGAGACCCAGTACTTC.

V is TRBV5-6 and J is TRBJ2-3; the match to TRBD2 covers 12 bases. Germline V gene lookup returns CDR1 SGHDT and CDR2 YYEEEE. The junction had 2 bases not matched to a gene; V was cut back by 0 bases and J by 0 bases. This CDR3 region has 17 residues. Here the CDR3 DNA reads TGTGCCAGCAGCTTGGAACTAGCGGGAGGCAGCACAGATACGCAGTATTTT. It codes for CASSLELAGGSTDTQYF.

This chain links TRBV10-2 with TRBJ2-1; TRBD2 matches at 8 bases. In germline, CDR1 is WSHSY, CDR2 SAAADI. There are 13 residues in the CDR3. J lost 9 bases, V lost 2 bases, and 3 bases had no gene match. The CDR3 coding sequence is TGCGCCAGCAGTGAGACGGGACTAGGTGAGCAGTTCTTC. Encoded protein: CASSETGLGEQFF.

CDR3 DNA: TGTGCCTGGAGTGTACGTTTCGGGACAGGGTTGAACGAGCAGTACTTC. It specifies CAWSVRFGTGLNEQYF. The chain employs TRBV30 and TRBJ2-7; 9 bases are a match to TRBD1. CDR1 and CDR2 from the germline V gene are GTSNPN and SVGIG (reference sequence). This CDR3 comprises 16 residues. V gave up 0 bases and J gave up 5 bases; unmatched junction bases: 11.

The chain links TRBV7-2 to TRBJ2-7, with D possibly called TRBD1 or TRBD2 (6 bases each). Germline V gene sequence: CDR1 SGHTA, CDR2 FQGNSA. Trimming removed 5 bases from V and 2 bases from J, with 19 bases in between. This CDR3 comprises 16 residues. The CDR3 here is CASSSPRGSGTYEQYF. As DNA, the CDR3 is TGTGCCAGCAGCAGCCCCAGGGGTAGCGGTACCTACGAGCAGTACTTC.

V and J are TRBV7-2 and TRBJ2-2; 9 nucleotides match TRBD1. V was clipped by 5 bases and J by 5 bases; unmatched bases: 6. This CDR3 is built from 15 residues. Germline CDR1 is SGHTA and CDR2 is FQGNSA. CDR3 amino acids: CASSPTGGWTGELFF. As DNA, the CDR3 is TGTGCCAGCAGCCCTACAGGGGGCTGGACCGGGGAGCTGTTTTTT.

This clone was seen once. J is TRBJ1-1 and V is TRBV25-1, with D maybe TRBD1 (6 bases). CDR3 length: 13 amino acids. The V gene's germline CDR1 is MGHDK and CDR2 SYGVNS. Trimming removed 3 bases at V and 9 bases at J, with 14 bases between. CDR3 loop: CASSDQLTGKAFF. The DNA for the CDR3 is TGTGCCAGCAGTGACCAATTAACAGGGAAAGCTTTCTTT.

J is TRBJ2-7 and V is TRBV21-1; TRBD1 reflects the table's D call only, with no check against the DNA. TRBV21-1 is noted as a pseudogene. The CDR3 covers 16 residues. In DNA form, the CDR3 reads TGTGCCAGCAGCCAGAGGGACAGGGGTATTCTCCTCGAGCAGTACTTC. Its translation: CASSQRDRGILLEQYF.

The V gene is TRBV25-1, the J gene TRBJ2-3; TRBD2 is a possible D gene (6 bases). The germline V and J ends were trimmed by 7 bases and 6 bases, with 11 bases remaining between them. Germline assignment: CDR1 MGHDK and CDR2 SYGVNS. CDR3 length: 12 amino acids. The CDR3 nucleotides read TGTGCCAGCAAACCTCGGGGGGATACGCAGTATTTT. Protein sequence: CASKPRGDTQYF.

The chain is built from TRBV29-1 and TRBJ2-4; D may be TRBD1 (5 bases). This CDR3 spans 14 amino acids. CDR1 and CDR2 (germline): SQVTM, ANQGSEA. Trimming left V 6 bases short and J 0 bases short, with 12 bases between. CDR3 amino acids: CSVVKQGAKNIQYF. In DNA, the CDR3 is TGCAGCGTAGTCAAGCAGGGAGCCAAAAACATTCAGTACTTC. Variable domain in full (rest from reference TRBV29-1 and TRBJ2-4): SAVISQKPSRDICQRGTSLTIQCQVDSQVTMMFWYRQQPGQSLTLIATANQGSEATYESGFVIDKFPISRPNLTFSTLTVSNMSPEDSSIYLCSVVKQGAKNIQYFGAGTRLSVL.

The chain employs TRBV11-2 and TRBJ2-1; D remains unclear. CDR1 and CDR2 (germline): SGHAT, FQNNGV. Trimming removed 5 bases from V and 4 bases from J, with 15 bases in between. The CDR3 sequence is 15 residues long. DNA of the CDR3: TGTGCCAGCAGCCCAATAGATGGTGGTTACAATGAGCAGTTCTTC. Its translation: CASSPIDGGYNEQFF.

J is TRBJ1-5 and V is TRBV18; the D gene is possibly TRBD1 (5 bases). The CDR3 loop spans 14 amino acids. Trimming shortened V by 3 bases and J by 7 bases, and 13 bases separated the two germline ends. Germline loops: CDR1 KGHSH, CDR2 LQKENI. DNA for the CDR3: TGTGCCAGCTCACCCGAGGGGTTGATGCAGCCCCAGCATTTT. Translation: CASSPEGLMQPQHF.

This sequence joins TRBV18 and TRBJ2-3; tentatively, D is TRBD1 or TRBD2 (5 bases each). The CDR3 extends over 13 amino acids. Trimming left V 5 bases short and J 1 base short, with 7 bases between. Germline CDR1 and CDR2: KGHSH and LQKENI. CDR3 region: CASSGGGTDTQYF. CDR3 coding DNA: TGTGCCAGCTCAGGGGGAGGCACAGATACGCAGTATTTT.

The genes are TRBV29-1 and TRBJ2-7; weak D call: TRBD1 (6 bases). The CDR3 contains 15 residues. The V end lost 1 base, the J end lost 9 bases, and 22 bases lay between the germline ends. The germline CDR1 and CDR2 sequences are SQVTM and ANQGSEA. CDR3 DNA: TGCAGCGTTGAAGGGGGGCCCGATTCTTTTTTAGGGCAGTACTTC. Translated: CSVEGGPDSFLGQYF.

This chain joins TRBV10-2 and TRBJ2-2; the match to TRBD1 covers 8 bases. In germline, CDR1 is WSHSY, CDR2 SAAADI. V lost 7 bases, J lost 3 bases, and 4 bases stayed unmatched. The CDR3 extends over 14 amino acids. The DNA of the CDR3 is TGCGCCAGCACGACAGGGGCGGACACCGGGGAGCTGTTTTTT. Residues: CASTTGADTGELFF.